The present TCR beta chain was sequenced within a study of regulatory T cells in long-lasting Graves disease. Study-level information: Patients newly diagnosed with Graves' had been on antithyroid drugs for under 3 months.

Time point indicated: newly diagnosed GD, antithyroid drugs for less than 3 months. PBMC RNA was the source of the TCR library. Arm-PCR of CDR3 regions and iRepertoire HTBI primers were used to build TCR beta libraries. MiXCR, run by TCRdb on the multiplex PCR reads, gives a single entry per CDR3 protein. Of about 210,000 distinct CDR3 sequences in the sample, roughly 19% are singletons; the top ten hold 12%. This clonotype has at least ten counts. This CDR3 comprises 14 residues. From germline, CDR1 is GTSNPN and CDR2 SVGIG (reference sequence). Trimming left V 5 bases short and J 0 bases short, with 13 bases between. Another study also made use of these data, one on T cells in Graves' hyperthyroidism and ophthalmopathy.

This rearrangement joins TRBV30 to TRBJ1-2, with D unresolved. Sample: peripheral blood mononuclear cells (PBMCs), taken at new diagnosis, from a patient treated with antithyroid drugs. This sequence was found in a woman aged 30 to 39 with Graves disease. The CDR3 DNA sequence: TGTGCCTGGGCCAATTGGGGAGCTAACTATGGCTACACCTTC. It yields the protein CAWANWGANYGYTF.